This paragraph reports one T cell receptor beta chain. These data originate in a study of T cell responses to AZD1222 COVID-19 vaccine. The repertoire was sequenced with immunoSEQ multiplex PCR; TCRdb's copy has only in-frame clones and lacks some. The sample lists 150,000 or so clones; roughly nine tenths were seen once. The clonotype comes from an adult in good health. The sequencing here drew on peripheral blood, taken on day 0 of AZD1222 vaccination.

CDR3 in amino acids: CASSEDRGTYNEQFF. The DNA of the CDR3 is TGTGCCAGCAGTGAAGACAGGGGGACCTACAATGAGCAGTTCTTC. The V gene is TRBV6-1, the J gene TRBJ2-1, with 8 positions matching TRBD1. CDR1 is MNHNS and CDR2 is SASEGT in the germline V gene. V was pared by 1 base and J by 2 bases, with 1 base of the junction left unmatched. The CDR3 contains 15 residues.